This passage covers 13 T cell receptor beta chains from one sample sequenced in a study of T cells in Graves' hyperthyroidism and ophthalmopathy (dated by TCRdb to between 2018 and 2021). The method behind the library was multiplex PCR. Instrument used: Illumina HiSeq 2000. Amplification of TCR beta CDR3 regions was carried out from RNA transcripts. The TCR CDR3 was subjected to a first round of RT-PCR using the HTBI primer set and the Qiagen OneStep RT-PCR kit. TCRdb took the public reads, trimmed them with fastp at Q25, ran MiXCR for clone calling and kept in-frame beta chains. Rows merge per CDR3 protein into single entries with the most common DNA and genes. For this sample there are hundreds of thousands of distinct CDR3 sequences; roughly 37% appear just once. Clones ranked in the top ten supply about 9% of the sample. Sequenced: blood. These receptors were taken from a man younger than 35 with Graves' hyperthyroidism.

The chain carries TRBV14 and TRBJ1-1; D is ambiguous. V lost 0 bases and J 4 bases, leaving 15 bases between the germline ends. The CDR3 has 16 amino acids. In germline, CDR1 is SGHDN, CDR2 FVKESK. The CDR3 is CASSQDAVLRSTEAFF. In DNA, the CDR3 is TGTGCCAGCAGCCAAGATGCGGTCCTCCGCAGCACTGAAGCTTTCTTT.

This clonotype was seen ten or more times. The chain links TRBV9 to TRBJ2-5, with unresolved D. V dropped 2 bases and J dropped 4 bases, with 12 bases sitting between them. The CDR3 totals 14 residues. Germline V lookup: CDR1 SGDLS, CDR2 YYNGEE. The DNA for the CDR3 is TGTGCCAGCAGCGTGTCTGGTGGCAGAGAGACCCAGTACTTC. Amino acids: CASSVSGGRETQYF.

This clonotype was seen only a few times. This rearrangement joins TRBV6-5 to TRBJ1-1, with a tentative D call TRBD1 (6 bases). Germline V gene sequence: CDR1 MNHEY, CDR2 SVGAGI. Trimming shortened V by 6 bases and J by 1 base, and 12 bases separated the two germline ends. CDR3 length: 14 residues. The CDR3 region is CASRRETGNTEAFF. The CDR3 DNA sequence: TGTGCCAGCAGACGCGAGACAGGGAACACTGAAGCTTTCTTT.

This clonotype was observed many times. V is TRBV19 and J is TRBJ1-5; no definite D call. The CDR3 spans 12 residues. Trimming removed 5 bases at V and 6 bases at J, with 8 bases between. Germline V gene lookup returns CDR1 LNHDA and CDR2 SQIVND (reference sequence). The CDR3 DNA reads as TGTGCCAGTAGTCCTGTGGCTCAGCCCCAGCATTTT. Translating it yields CASSPVAQPQHF.

This clonotype was seen many times. CDR3 bases: TGTGCCAGCACTAAGACAGGTGCCTATGGCTACACCTTC. Translation: CASTKTGAYGYTF. The J gene is TRBJ1-2, the V gene TRBV12-3 or TRBV12-4, with a possible D match to TRBD1 (6 bases). The CDR3 contains 13 residues. V lost 7 bases and J lost 4, with 13 bases in between.

The genes are TRBV12-3 or TRBV12-4 and TRBJ2-5; 8 bases are shared with TRBD1. The CDR3 has 14 residues. After removal of 6 bases from V and 7 bases from J, the junction contained 10 bases not matched to a gene. CDR3 nucleotides: TGTGCCAGCAGCCCGACAGGACAGGGAAGGACCCAGTACTTC. This encodes CASSPTGQGRTQYF.

There are many counts of this clonotype. Its ends do not fully match the called genes, so a read error is possible. The gene calls are TRBV7-7 and TRBJ1-5; no definite D call. CDR1 is SSHAT, CDR2 FNYEAQ, per germline (reference sequence). CDR3 length: 11 residues. The CDR3 region is CASSNLKPQHF. DNA for the CDR3: TGTGCTAGCAGCAACCTTAAGCCCCAGCATTTT.

The sample holds many counts of this clonotype. V and J are TRBV14 and TRBJ2-5; D ambiguous. Germline V gene sequence: CDR1 SGHDN, CDR2 FVKESK. Trimming cost V 4 bases and J 5 bases, with 8 bases left between them. This CDR3 has 12 amino acids. CDR3 sequence (DNA): TGTGCCAGCAGCCTAAATATGGAGACCCAGTACTTC. It encodes CASSLNMETQYF.

The genes are TRBV9 and TRBJ1-4; no clear D gene. Germline V gene sequence: CDR1 SGDLS, CDR2 YYNGEE. Trimming took 1 base from V and 8 from J, leaving 6 bases between them. This CDR3 has 12 amino acids. The CDR3 region has the DNA TGTGCCAGCAGCGTACCGGGGGAAAAACTGTTTTTT. This sequence encodes CASSVPGEKLFF.

Many counts were recorded for this clonotype. V is TRBV20-1 and J is TRBJ1-2; tentatively, D is TRBD1 (5 bases). The CDR3 loop spans 13 amino acids. Trimming shortened V by 4 bases and J by 8 bases, and 17 bases separated the two germline ends. Germline loops: CDR1 DFQATT, CDR2 SNEGSKA (reference sequence). For the CDR3, the DNA is TGCAGTGCTAACCGACAGCGCTCGGGAGGCTACACCTTC. It specifies CSANRQRSGGYTF.

This clonotype was seen a few times. V and J are TRBV29-1 and TRBJ1-2, with D uncertain. This CDR3 contains 13 residues. Germline-derived CDR1 and CDR2 are SQVTM and ANQGSEA. V lost 3 bases and J 1 base, leaving 9 bases between the germline ends. CDR3 loop: CSVDPGDNYGYTF. CDR3 nucleotide sequence: TGCAGCGTTGATCCAGGCGATAACTATGGCTACACCTTC.

As concerns this clonotype: Mismatch with germline at one junction end may stem from a read error. This chain links TRBV7-2 with TRBJ1-3; D unresolved. CDR3 length equals 14 residues. Germline loops: CDR1 SGHTA, CDR2 FQGNSA. CDR3 in amino acids: CASSHPGSGNTIYF. CDR3 DNA sequence: TGCGCCAGCAGCCACCCCGGCTCTGGAAACACCATATATTTT.

V gene TRBV7-9 combines with J gene TRBJ2-5, with D perhaps matching TRBD1 (6 bases). The CDR3 totals 14 residues. V was cut by 11 bases and J by 5 bases, with 21 bases left in between. Looked up from germline, CDR1 is SEHNR and CDR2 is FQNEAQ (reference sequence). CDR3 in amino acids: CAGLPQGRGETQYF. The DNA of the CDR3 is TGTGCCGGCCTCCCGCAGGGGCGTGGGGAGACCCAGTACTTC.